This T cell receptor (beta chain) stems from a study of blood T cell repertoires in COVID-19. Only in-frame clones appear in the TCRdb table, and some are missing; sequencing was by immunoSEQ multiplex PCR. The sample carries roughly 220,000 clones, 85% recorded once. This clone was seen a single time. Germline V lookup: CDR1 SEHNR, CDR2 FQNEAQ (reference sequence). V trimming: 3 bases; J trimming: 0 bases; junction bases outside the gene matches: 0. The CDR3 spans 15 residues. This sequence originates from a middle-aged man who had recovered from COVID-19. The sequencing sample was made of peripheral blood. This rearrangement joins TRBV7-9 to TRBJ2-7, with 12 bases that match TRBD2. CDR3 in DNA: TGTGCCAGCAGCTTGGGACTAGCGGGCTCCTACGAGCAGTACTTC. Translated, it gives CASSLGLAGSYEQYF.